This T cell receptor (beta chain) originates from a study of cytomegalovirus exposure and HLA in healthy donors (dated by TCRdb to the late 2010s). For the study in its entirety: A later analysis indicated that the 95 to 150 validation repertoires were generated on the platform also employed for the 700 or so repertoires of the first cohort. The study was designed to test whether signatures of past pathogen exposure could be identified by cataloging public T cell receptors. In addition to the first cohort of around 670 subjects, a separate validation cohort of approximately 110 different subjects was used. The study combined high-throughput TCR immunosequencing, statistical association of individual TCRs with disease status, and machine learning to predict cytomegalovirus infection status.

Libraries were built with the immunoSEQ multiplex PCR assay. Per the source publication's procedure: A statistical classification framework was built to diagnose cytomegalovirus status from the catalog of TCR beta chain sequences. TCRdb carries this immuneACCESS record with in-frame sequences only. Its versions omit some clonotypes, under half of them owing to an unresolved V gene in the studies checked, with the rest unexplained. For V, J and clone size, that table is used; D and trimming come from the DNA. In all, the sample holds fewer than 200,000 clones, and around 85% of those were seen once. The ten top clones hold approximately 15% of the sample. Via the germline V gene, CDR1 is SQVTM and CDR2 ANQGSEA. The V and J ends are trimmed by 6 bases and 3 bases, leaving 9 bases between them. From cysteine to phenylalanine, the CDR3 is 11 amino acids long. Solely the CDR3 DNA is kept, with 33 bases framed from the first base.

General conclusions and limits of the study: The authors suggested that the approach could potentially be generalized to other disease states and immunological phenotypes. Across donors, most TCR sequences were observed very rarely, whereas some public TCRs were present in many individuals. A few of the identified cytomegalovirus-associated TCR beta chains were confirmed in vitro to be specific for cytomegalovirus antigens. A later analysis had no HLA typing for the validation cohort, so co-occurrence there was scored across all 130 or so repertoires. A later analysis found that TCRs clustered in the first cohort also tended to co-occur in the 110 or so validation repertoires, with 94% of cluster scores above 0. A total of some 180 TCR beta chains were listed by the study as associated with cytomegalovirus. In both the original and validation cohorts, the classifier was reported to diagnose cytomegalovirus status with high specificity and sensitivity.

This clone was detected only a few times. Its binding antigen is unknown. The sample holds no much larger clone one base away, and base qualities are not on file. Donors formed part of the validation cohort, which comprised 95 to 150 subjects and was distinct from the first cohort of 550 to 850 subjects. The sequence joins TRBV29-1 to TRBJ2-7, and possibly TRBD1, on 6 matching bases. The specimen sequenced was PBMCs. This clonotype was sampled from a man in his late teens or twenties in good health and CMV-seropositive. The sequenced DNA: TGCAGCGTACAGGGTAACTACGAGCAGTACTTC. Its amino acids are CSVQGNYEQYF.